These 10 T cell receptor beta chains were sequenced from one sample in a study of cytomegalovirus exposure and HLA in healthy donors. PCR amplification relied on 60 Vbeta primers (plus 13 Jbeta primers). Method: immunoSEQ multiplex PCR; TCRdb's copy keeps in-frame clones and lacks some. The profile shows some 130,000 clones, 79% of them singletons. Sequenced: PBMCs. The receptors originated from a man between 18 and 35 years old in good health and CMV-seronegative.

The V call is TRBV28, the J call TRBJ2-1; 9 nucleotides line up with TRBD2. Germline V gene sequence: CDR1 MDHEN, CDR2 SYDVKM. The V gene end was trimmed by 2 bases and the J gene end by 12 bases; junction bases not matched to a gene: 11. There are 15 residues in the CDR3. The CDR3 sequence is CASSLGLAGATGQFF. For the CDR3, the DNA is TGTGCCAGCAGTTTAGGATTAGCGGGAGCGACTGGGCAGTTCTTC.

The chain employs TRBV5-1 and TRBJ2-5, with D unclear. The CDR3 has 15 residues. V dropped 1 base and J dropped 5 bases, with 15 bases sitting between them. Germline-derived CDR1 and CDR2 are SGHRS and YFSETQ. The CDR3 spells CASSLSDIVAETQYF. CDR3 bases: TGCGCCAGCAGCTTGTCCGATATAGTTGCGGAGACCCAGTACTTC.

DNA of the CDR3: TGTGCCAGCAGTTTGGATACGGGCACCATATATTTT. This encodes CASSLDTGTIYF. The chain recombines TRBV6-6 with TRBJ1-3; unclear D gene. In germline, CDR1 is MNHNY, CDR2 SVGAGI (reference sequence). This CDR3 has 12 residues. Trimming removed 4 bases at V and 9 bases at J, with 10 bases between.

The chain uses TRBV10-3 and TRBJ1-2; TRBD1 aligns across 8 bases. The CDR3 is 14 residues long. Germline trimming cut 10 bases from V and 5 bases from J; bases unmatched to any gene: 12. Germline V gene sequence: CDR1 ENHRY, CDR2 SYGVKD. CDR3 protein: CATTPSGGNYGYTF. CDR3 nucleotide sequence: TGTGCCACCACCCCTTCAGGGGGCAATTATGGCTACACCTTC.

The V call is TRBV7-9, the J call TRBJ2-2; 12 bases align to TRBD2. V lost 5 bases and J lost 4; bases outside the gene matches: 8. CDR1 and CDR2 from the germline V gene are SEHNR and FQNEAQ (reference sequence). This CDR3 contains 17 residues. The CDR3 here is CASSPPTSGSLTGELFF. The CDR3 DNA reads as TGTGCCAGCAGCCCTCCGACTAGCGGGAGTCTCACCGGGGAGCTGTTTTTT.

The gene calls are TRBV5-1 and TRBJ2-2; D gene ambiguous. The CDR3 contains 12 residues. Trimming removed 3 bases from V and 4 bases from J, with 4 bases in between. From germline, CDR1 is SGHRS and CDR2 YFSETQ. CDR3 sequence reads: CASSSSTGELFF. CDR3 DNA: TGCGCCAGCAGCTCCTCCACCGGGGAGCTGTTTTTT.

The V and J genes are TRBV5-4 and TRBJ2-5, with TRBD2 matching 9 bases. Trimming removed 2 bases from V and 5 bases from J; junction bases left unmatched: 4. CDR1 is SGHNT, CDR2 YYREEE, per germline (reference sequence). This CDR3 has 14 residues. Here the CDR3 DNA reads TGTGCCAGCAGCTTTCTAGCGGGACTTGAGACCCAGTACTTC. Translating gives CASSFLAGLETQYF.

The rearrangement uses TRBV6-5 and TRBJ2-3; maybe TRBD2 (5 bases). The CDR3 spans 15 residues. CDR1 and CDR2 (germline): MNHEY, SVGAGI. Trimming stripped 0 bases from V and 4 bases from J, with 11 bases between. In DNA form, the CDR3 reads TGTGCCAGCAGTTACTCTGAGGCCGGGGCAGATACGCAGTATTTT. This encodes CASSYSEAGADTQYF.

This clone has a single count. The rearrangement links TRBV5-5 to TRBJ1-2, with no clear D. CDR3 length equals 14 residues. V was trimmed by 4 bases and J by 4 bases, leaving 14 bases between them. CDR1 and CDR2 (germline): SGHKS, YYEKEE (reference sequence). For the CDR3, the DNA is TGTGCCAGCAGCCCGGCATGGGCCACCTATGGCTACACCTTC. Protein product: CASSPAWATYGYTF.

The chain has TRBV28 and TRBJ2-7, with D uncertain. Trimming removed 8 bases from V and 7 bases from J, with 18 bases in between. The CDR3 runs 13 residues. CDR1 and CDR2 (germline): MDHEN, SYDVKM. CDR3 sequence reads: CASGRRIPIEQYF. In DNA, the CDR3 is TGTGCCAGCGGCCGGCGGATTCCTATAGAGCAGTACTTC.